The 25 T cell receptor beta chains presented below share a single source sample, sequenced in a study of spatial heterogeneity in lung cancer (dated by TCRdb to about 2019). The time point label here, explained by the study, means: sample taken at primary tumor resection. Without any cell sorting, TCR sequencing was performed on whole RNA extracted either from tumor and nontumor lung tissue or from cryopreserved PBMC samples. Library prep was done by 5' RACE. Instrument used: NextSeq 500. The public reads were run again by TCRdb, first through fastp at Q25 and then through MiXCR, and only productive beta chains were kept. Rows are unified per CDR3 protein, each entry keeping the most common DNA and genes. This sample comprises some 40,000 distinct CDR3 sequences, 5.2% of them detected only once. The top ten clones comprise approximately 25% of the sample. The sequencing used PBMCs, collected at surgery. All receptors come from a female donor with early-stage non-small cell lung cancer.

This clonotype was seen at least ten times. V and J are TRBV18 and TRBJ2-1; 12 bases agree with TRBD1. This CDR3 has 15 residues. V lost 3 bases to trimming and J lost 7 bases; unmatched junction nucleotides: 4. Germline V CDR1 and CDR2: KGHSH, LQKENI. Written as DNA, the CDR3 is TGTGCCAGCTCACCGGGACAGGGGGCGGCAAATGAGCAGTTCTTC. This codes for CASSPGQGAANEQFF.

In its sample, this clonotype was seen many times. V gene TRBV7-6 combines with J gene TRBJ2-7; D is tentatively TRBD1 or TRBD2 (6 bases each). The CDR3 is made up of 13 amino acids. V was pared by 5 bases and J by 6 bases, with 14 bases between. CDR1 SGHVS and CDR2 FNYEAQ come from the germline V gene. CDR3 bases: TGTGCCAGCAGCCCGGGGGCCACGGGCGAGCAGTACTTC. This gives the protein CASSPGATGEQYF. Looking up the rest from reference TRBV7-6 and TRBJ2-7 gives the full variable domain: GAGVSQSPRYKVTKRGQDVALRCDPISGHVSLYWYRQALGQGPEFLTYFNYEAQQDKSGLPNDRFSAERPEGSISTLTIQRTEQRDSAMYRCASSPGATGEQYFGPGTRLTVT.

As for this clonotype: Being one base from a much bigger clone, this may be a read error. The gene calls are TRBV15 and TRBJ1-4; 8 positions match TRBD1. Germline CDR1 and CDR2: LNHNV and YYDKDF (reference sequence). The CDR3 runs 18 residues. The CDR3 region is CDTSIDRGLFATNEKLFF. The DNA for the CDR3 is TGTGACACCAGCATCGACAGGGGACTTTTTGCAACTAATGAAAAACTGTTTTTT.

The CDR3: CASSYSGTGFYEQYF. CDR3 DNA sequence: TGTGCCAGCAGTTATTCCGGGACAGGGTTCTACGAGCAGTACTTC. The chain recombines TRBV6-6 with TRBJ2-7; TRBD1 agrees at 9 bases. Trimming removed 3 bases from V and 3 bases from J; junction bases left unmatched: 6. Germline lookup yields CDR1 MNHNY and CDR2 SVGAGI (reference sequence). This CDR3 spans 15 amino acids.

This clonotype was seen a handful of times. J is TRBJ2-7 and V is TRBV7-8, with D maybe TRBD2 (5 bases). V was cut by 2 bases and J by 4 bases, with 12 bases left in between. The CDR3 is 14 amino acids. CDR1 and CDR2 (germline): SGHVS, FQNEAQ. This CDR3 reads CASSLQHGDYEQYF. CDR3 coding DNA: TGTGCCAGCAGCTTACAGCACGGGGATTACGAGCAGTACTTC.

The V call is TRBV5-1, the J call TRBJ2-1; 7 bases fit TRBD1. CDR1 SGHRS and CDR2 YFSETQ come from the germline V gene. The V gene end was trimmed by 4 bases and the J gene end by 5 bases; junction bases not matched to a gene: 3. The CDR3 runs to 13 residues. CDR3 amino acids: CASSRRGNNEQFF. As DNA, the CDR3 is TGCGCCAGCAGCCGCAGGGGGAACAATGAGCAGTTCTTC.

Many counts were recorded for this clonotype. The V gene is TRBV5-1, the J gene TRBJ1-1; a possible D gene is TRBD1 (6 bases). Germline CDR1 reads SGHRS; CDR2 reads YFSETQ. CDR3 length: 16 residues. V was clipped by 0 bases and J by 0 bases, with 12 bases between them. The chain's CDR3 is CASSLEGQNMNTEAFF. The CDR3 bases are TGCGCCAGCAGCTTGGAAGGACAGAATATGAACACTGAAGCTTTCTTT.

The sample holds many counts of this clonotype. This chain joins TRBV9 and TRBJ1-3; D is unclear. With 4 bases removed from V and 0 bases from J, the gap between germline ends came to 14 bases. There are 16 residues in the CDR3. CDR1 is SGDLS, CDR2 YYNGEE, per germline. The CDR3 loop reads CASSTQTGSSGNTIYF. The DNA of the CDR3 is TGTGCCAGCAGCACTCAGACGGGGAGCTCTGGAAACACCATATATTTT.

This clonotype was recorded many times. The CDR3 protein is CASSLSPNTEAFF. CDR3 DNA sequence: TGTGCCAGCAGCTTATCACCGAACACTGAAGCTTTCTTT. The chain uses TRBV5-5 and TRBJ1-1; D not certain. Germline loops: CDR1 SGHKS, CDR2 YYEKEE (reference sequence). Between the trimmed V and J ends, which lost 2 bases and 1 base, there was a span of 6 bases. The CDR3 consists of 13 residues.

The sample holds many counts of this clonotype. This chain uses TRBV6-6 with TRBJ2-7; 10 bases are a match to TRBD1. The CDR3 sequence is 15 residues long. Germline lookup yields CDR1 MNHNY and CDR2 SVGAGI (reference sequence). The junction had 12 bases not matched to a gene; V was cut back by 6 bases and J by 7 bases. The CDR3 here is CASSASRDRGREQYF. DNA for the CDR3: TGTGCCAGCAGCGCATCCCGGGACAGGGGTCGGGAGCAGTACTTC.

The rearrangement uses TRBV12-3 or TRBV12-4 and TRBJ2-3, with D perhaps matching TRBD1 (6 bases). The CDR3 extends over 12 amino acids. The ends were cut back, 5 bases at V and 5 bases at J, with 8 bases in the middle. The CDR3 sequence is CASSPDRDTQYF. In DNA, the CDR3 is TGTGCCAGCAGTCCGGACAGAGATACGCAGTATTTT.

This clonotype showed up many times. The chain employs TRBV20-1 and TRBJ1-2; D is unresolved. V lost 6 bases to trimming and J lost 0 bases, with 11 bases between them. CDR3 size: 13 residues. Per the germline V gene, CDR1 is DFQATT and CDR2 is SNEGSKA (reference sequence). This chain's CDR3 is CSALWTPNYGYTF. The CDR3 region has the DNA TGCAGTGCCCTGTGGACCCCTAACTATGGCTACACCTTC.

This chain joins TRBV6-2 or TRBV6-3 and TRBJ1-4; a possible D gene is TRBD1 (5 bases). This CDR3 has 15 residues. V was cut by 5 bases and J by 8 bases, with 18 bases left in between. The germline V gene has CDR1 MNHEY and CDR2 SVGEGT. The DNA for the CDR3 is TGTGCCAGCAGTCCCCCCGCAGGGAGGAGAGAAAAACTGTTTTTT. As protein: CASSPPAGRREKLFF.

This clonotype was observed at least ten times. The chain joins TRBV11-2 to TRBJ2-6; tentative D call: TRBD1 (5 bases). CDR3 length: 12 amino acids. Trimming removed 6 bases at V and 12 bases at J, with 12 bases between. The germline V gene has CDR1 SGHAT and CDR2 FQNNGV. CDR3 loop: CASSPGNAVLTF. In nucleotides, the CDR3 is TGTGCCAGCAGTCCAGGGAACGCCGTCCTGACTTTC.

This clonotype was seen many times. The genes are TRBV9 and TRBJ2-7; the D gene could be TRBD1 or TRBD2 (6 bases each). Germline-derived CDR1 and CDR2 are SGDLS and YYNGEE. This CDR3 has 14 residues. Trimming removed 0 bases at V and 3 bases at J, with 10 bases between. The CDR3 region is CASSVVGGDYEQYF. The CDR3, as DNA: TGTGCCAGCAGCGTAGTGGGGGGCGACTACGAGCAGTACTTC.

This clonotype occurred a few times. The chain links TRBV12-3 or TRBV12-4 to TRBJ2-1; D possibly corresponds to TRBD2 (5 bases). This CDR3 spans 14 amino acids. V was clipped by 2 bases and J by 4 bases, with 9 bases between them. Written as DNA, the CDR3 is TGTGCCAGCAGTTTATCAGTAGCGTACAATGAGCAGTTCTTC. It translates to CASSLSVAYNEQFF.

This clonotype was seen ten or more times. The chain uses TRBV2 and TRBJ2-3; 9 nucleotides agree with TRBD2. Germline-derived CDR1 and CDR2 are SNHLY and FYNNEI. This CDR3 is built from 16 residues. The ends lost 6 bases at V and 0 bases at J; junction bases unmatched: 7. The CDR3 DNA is TGTGCCAGCAGCTCTGCGGGGGGGACTAGCACAGATACGCAGTATTTT. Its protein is CASSSAGGTSTDTQYF.

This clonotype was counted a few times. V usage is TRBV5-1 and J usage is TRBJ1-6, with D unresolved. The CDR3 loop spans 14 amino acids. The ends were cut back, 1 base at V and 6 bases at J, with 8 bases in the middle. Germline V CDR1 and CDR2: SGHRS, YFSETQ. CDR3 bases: TGCGCCAGCAGCTTGCAAGTGGGTAATTCACCCCTCCACTTT. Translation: CASSLQVGNSPLHF.

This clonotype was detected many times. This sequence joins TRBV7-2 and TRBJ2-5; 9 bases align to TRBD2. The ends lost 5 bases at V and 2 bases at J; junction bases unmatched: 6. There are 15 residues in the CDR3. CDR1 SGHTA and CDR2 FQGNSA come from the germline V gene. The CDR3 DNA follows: TGTGCCAGCAGCCGCGGGACTAGCAGGCAAGAGACCCAGTACTTC. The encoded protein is CASSRGTSRQETQYF.

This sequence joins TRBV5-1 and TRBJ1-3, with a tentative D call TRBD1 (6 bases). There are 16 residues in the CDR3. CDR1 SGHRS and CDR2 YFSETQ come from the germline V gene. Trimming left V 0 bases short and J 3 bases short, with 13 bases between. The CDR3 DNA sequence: TGCGCCAGCAGCTTGGTTTCGGGGGCATTTGGAAACACCATATATTTT. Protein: CASSLVSGAFGNTIYF.

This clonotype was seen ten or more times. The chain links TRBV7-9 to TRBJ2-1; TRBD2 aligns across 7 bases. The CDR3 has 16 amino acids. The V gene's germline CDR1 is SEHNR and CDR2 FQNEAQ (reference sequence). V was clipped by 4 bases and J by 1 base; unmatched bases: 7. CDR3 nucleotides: TGTGCCAGCAGCTCGCTAGCGGCAACATCCTACAATGAGCAGTTCTTC. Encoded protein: CASSSLAATSYNEQFF. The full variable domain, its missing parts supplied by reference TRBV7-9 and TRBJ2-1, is DTGVSQNPRHKITKRGQNVTFRCDPISEHNRLYWYRQTLGQGPEFLTYFQNEAQLEKSRLLSDRFSAERPKGSFSTLEIQRTEQGDSAMYLCASSSLAATSYNEQFFGPGTRLTVL.

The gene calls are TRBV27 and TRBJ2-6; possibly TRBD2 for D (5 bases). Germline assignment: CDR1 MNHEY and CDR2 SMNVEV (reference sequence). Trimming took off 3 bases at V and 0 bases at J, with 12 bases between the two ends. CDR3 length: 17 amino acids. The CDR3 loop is CASSFEGPRSGANVLTF. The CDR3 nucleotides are TGTGCCAGCAGTTTTGAGGGTCCCCGCTCTGGGGCCAACGTCCTGACTTTC.

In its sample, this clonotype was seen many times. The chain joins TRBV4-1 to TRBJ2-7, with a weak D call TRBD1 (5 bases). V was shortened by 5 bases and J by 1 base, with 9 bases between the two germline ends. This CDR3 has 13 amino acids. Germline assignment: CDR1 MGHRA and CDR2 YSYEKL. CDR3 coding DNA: TGCGCCAGCAGCACAGGAAGTTCCTACGAGCAGTACTTC. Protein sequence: CASSTGSSYEQYF.

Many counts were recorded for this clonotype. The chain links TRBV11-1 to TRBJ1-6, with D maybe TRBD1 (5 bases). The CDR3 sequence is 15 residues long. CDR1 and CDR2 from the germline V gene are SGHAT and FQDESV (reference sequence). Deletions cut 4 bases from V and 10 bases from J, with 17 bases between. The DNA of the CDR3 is TGTGCCAGCAGCTCTGCGACAGAACTCCGGTCACCCCTCCACTTT. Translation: CASSSATELRSPLHF.

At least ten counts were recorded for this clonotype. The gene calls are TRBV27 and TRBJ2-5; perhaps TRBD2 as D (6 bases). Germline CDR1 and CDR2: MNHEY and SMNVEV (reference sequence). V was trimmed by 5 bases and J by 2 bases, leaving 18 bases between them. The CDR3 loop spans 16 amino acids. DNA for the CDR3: TGTGCCAGCAGTATAGGTGGACCAGGGAGGCAAGAGACCCAGTACTTC. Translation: CASSIGGPGRQETQYF.